The clone carrying this T cell receptor beta chain has a count of ten or more. Its cognate antigen is unknown. CDR1 is KGHSH, CDR2 LQKENI, per germline. The CDR3 has 15 amino acids. The trim removed 2 bases at V and 5 bases at J, leaving 7 bases unmatched. This specimen belongs to a study of T cells in Graves' hyperthyroidism and ophthalmopathy. Study-wide points: Stable hyperthyroidism and ophthalmopathy were separated using 13 V-J signatures. It was a median about 7.1 months before onset that the model predicted ophthalmopathy.

Researchers took RNA transcripts and amplified the TCR beta CDR3 regions from them. TCR CDR3 underwent first-round RT-PCR with the HTBI primer set. MiXCR, run by TCRdb on the multiplex PCR reads, gives a single entry per CDR3 protein. This table holds approximately 720,000 distinct CDR3 sequences, over 15% found once. First hyperthyroidism diagnosis is when the blood sample was obtained, before any ophthalmopathy symptoms. The sequence was collected from a woman aged 45-60 years with Graves' hyperthyroidism that later progressed to Graves' ophthalmopathy. V usage is TRBV18 and J usage is TRBJ1-1, with 8 nucleotides matching TRBD1. Sequencing was done on a sample of blood. CDR3 amino acids: CASSPTTGEGTEAFF. DNA for the CDR3: TGTGCCAGCTCACCAACGACAGGGGAGGGAACTGAAGCTTTCTTT.